The source of this T cell receptor beta chain is a study of human T cells and chemical hapten exposure. Time point in this sample: healthy volunteer bleed at 6 weeks. Someone pulled total RNA out of unfractionated whole blood. At least ten counts were recorded for this clonotype. The ends lost 1 base at V and 6 bases at J; junction bases unmatched: 5. Germline CDR1 and CDR2: SGHRS and YFSETQ. This CDR3 region has 15 residues. It was the library that attached unique molecular identifiers to individual cDNA molecules. TCRdb re-analysed the RACE reads in MiXCR, keeping a single row per CDR3 protein. The table includes 40,000 to 45,000 distinct CDR3 sequences, around 3.4% detected once.

This sequence was found in a human donor in good health. Some clones in this sample may be carry-over from other donors' samples. Sequenced input: whole blood. V is TRBV5-1 and J is TRBJ2-3; 10 bases map to TRBD2. The DNA of the CDR3 is TGCGCCAGCAGCTTGATAGCGGGAGGTACGGATACGCAGTATTTT. Amino acid sequence: CASSLIAGGTDTQYF. The complete variable domain, with remaining parts taken from reference TRBV5-1 and TRBJ2-3, reads KAGVTQTPRYLIKTRGQQVTLSCSPISGHRSVSWYQQTPGQGLQFLFEYFSETQRNKGNFPGRFSGRQFSNSRSEMNVSTLELGDSALYLCASSLIAGGTDTQYFGPGTRLTVL.